This T cell receptor (beta chain) was identified during a study of blood T cells in healthy people across ages. Peripheral blood, about 10 milliliters per donor, was collected. Alongside a J-beta primer mix, a sample-barcoded 5' primer served in a second PCR lasting about 6 to 12 cycles. From the 5' RACE reads, TCRdb called clonotypes with MiXCR, one entry per CDR3 protein. The profile covers approximately 900,000 distinct CDR3 sequences, with 25% to 30% appearing a single time and roughly 10% taken by the ten largest. The CDR3 is 15 amino acids. Germline-derived CDR1 and CDR2 are SGHDN and FVKESK. With 3 bases removed from V and 0 bases from J, the gap between germline ends came to 8 bases. This clonotype was observed many times. The same data also contributed to another study, on T cells of mothers and their children. That publication notes: Every mother produced more than 9 million TCR beta CDR3 reads, whereas every child provided several million.

The sample comprised blood. The sequence derives from a woman aged 40 to 50 in good health. The chain links TRBV14 to TRBJ2-2; D unresolved. The DNA for the CDR3 is TGTGCCAGCAGCCACACGGCCCCGAACACCGGGGAGCTGTTTTTT. Protein: CASSHTAPNTGELFF. The full variable domain, with the rest looked up from reference TRBV14 and TRBJ2-2, is EAGVTQFPSHSVIEKGQTVTLRCDPISGHDNLYWYRRVMGKEIKFLLHFVKESKQDESGMPNNRFLAERTGGTYSTLKVQPAELEDSGVYFCASSHTAPNTGELFFGEGSRLTVL.